The clone carrying this T cell receptor (beta chain) was seen at least ten times. Its target is not known. The data were taken from a study of T cells in Graves' hyperthyroidism and ophthalmopathy. Study-wide results and caveats: Separation of ophthalmopathy from stable hyperthyroidism was achieved by a 13 V-J model.

TCR beta CDR3 regions were amplified from RNA. First-round RT-PCR of the TCR CDR3 relied on the HTBI primer set. TCRdb reprocessed the multiplex PCR reads via MiXCR and lists one record per CDR3 protein. The sample has about 460,000 distinct CDR3 sequences, roughly 23% seen once. The germline CDR1 and CDR2 sequences are DFQATT and SNEGSKA (reference sequence). The CDR3 runs to 15 residues. The V end was cut by 1 base, the J end by 0 bases, with 12 bases between. This TCR was sampled from a woman in her 70s with Graves' ophthalmopathy. This sequence joins TRBV20-1 and TRBJ1-1; possible D gene TRBD1, 6 bases. The sample taken for sequencing was blood. The CDR3 loop is CSARGNTGLNTEAFF. The CDR3 DNA sequence: TGCAGTGCTAGAGGGAATACAGGGCTGAACACTGAAGCTTTCTTT.